This entry lists 11 T cell receptor beta chains sequenced from one sample in a study of technical replicates of blood from a few donors. Using immunoSEQ multiplex PCR, the repertoire was profiled, and TCRdb retains in-frame clones only, with some absent. The sample holds tens of thousands of clones, around 92% seen once. The source material was T cells isolated from PBMCs. These receptors were collected from a human donor in good health. Some clones in this sample may be carry-over from other donors' samples.

The chain couples TRBV5-4 to TRBJ1-2, with D possibly TRBD1 on 6 matching bases. The CDR3 length is 13 residues. Germline CDR1 reads SGHNT; CDR2 reads YYREEE (reference sequence). Between the trimmed V and J ends, which lost 4 bases and 4 bases, there was a span of 11 bases. The CDR3 protein is CASSLDRLYGYTF. The DNA of the CDR3 is TGTGCCAGCAGCCTTGACAGGCTCTATGGCTACACCTTC.

V and J are TRBV6-5 and TRBJ1-5, with unresolved D. The CDR3 runs 15 residues. Trimming removed 5 bases at V and 0 bases at J, with 11 bases between. Germline CDR1 and CDR2: MNHEY and SVGAGI. CDR3 region: CASSPAGYSNQPQHF. CDR3 DNA sequence: TGTGCCAGCAGTCCGGCGGGGTATAGCAATCAGCCCCAGCATTTT.

The CDR3 is CASSFGFLANEKLFF. Written as DNA, the CDR3 is TGTGCCAGCAGCTTCGGGTTTCTGGCTAATGAAAAACTGTTTTTT. The chain joins TRBV7-9 to TRBJ1-4; D not resolved. V was shortened by 3 bases and J by 3 bases, with 11 bases between the two germline ends. Germline V gene lookup returns CDR1 SEHNR and CDR2 FQNEAQ (reference sequence). The CDR3 loop spans 15 amino acids.

The chain has TRBV19 and TRBJ2-1; TRBD2 matches at 9 bases. Germline loops: CDR1 LNHDA, CDR2 SQIVND (reference sequence). The CDR3 sequence is 17 residues long. The V and J ends lost 5 bases and 4 bases, in that order; junction bases with no gene match: 12. The chain's CDR3 is CASSFLLGGRAYNEQFF. The CDR3 bases are TGTGCCAGTAGTTTCCTCTTGGGCGGGAGGGCTTACAATGAGCAGTTCTTC. Drawing the rest from reference TRBV19 and TRBJ2-1, the complete variable domain is DGGITQSPKYLFRKEGQNVTLSCEQNLNHDAMYWYRQDPGQGLRLIYYSQIVNDFQKGDIAEGYSVSREKKESFPLTVTSAQKNPTAFYLCASSFLLGGRAYNEQFFGPGTRLTVL.

Written as DNA, the CDR3 is TGTGCCAGCAACAAGGGGTTCACTAATGAAAAACTGTTTTTT. Its protein product is CASNKGFTNEKLFF. The genes are TRBV6-6 and TRBJ1-4; possible D gene TRBD1, 5 bases. V gave up 7 bases and J gave up 2 bases, with 11 bases separating them. Per germline, CDR1 MNHNY and CDR2 SVGAGI (reference sequence). The CDR3 loop spans 14 amino acids.

V and J are TRBV7-8 and TRBJ2-7; 7 positions match TRBD1. CDR1 SGHVS and CDR2 FQNEAQ come from the germline V gene. J was trimmed by 1 base and V by 5 bases; bases with no gene match: 8. The CDR3 totals 15 residues. The CDR3 nucleotides are TGTGCCAGCAGCGTTCACAGGGGCCCTTCCTACGAGCAGTACTTC. Amino acid sequence: CASSVHRGPSYEQYF.

The rearrangement joins TRBV14 to TRBJ2-7, with 9 bases that match TRBD1. Unmatched junction bases numbered 10, after V lost 0 bases and J lost 4 bases. CDR1 and CDR2 from the germline V gene are SGHDN and FVKESK. The CDR3 sequence is 17 residues long. This CDR3 reads CASSQEKRTGEGYEQYF. CDR3 coding DNA: TGTGCCAGCAGCCAAGAGAAGAGGACAGGGGAGGGATACGAGCAGTACTTC. Drawing the rest from reference TRBV14 and TRBJ2-7, the complete variable domain is EAGVTQFPSHSVIEKGQTVTLRCDPISGHDNLYWYRRVMGKEIKFLLHFVKESKQDESGMPNNRFLAERTGGTYSTLKVQPAELEDSGVYFCASSQEKRTGEGYEQYFGPGTRLTVT.

This clone was counted once. The gene calls are TRBV2 and TRBJ2-7; a possible D gene is TRBD2 (6 bases). The CDR3 runs to 14 residues. Trimming left V 5 bases short and J 6 bases short, with 17 bases between. The germline gives CDR1 SNHLY, CDR2 FYNNEI. The DNA of the CDR3 is TGTGCCAGCAGTCCGGGGACCGGAGGGTTCGAGCAGTACTTC. This encodes CASSPGTGGFEQYF.

This chain connects TRBV10-3 to TRBJ1-1, with unresolved D. Germline assignment: CDR1 ENHRY and CDR2 SYGVKD. This CDR3 spans 11 amino acids. V dropped 6 bases and J dropped 7 bases, with 9 bases sitting between them. Here the CDR3 reads CAIRDGLEAFF. The CDR3 DNA is TGTGCCATCAGGGACGGACTTGAAGCTTTCTTT.

This sequence joins TRBV29-1 and TRBJ2-7; 11 bases are a match to TRBD2. This CDR3 contains 14 residues. In germline, CDR1 is SQVTM, CDR2 ANQGSEA. V was clipped by 6 bases and J by 2 bases; unmatched bases: 6. The CDR3 DNA reads as TGCAGCGTGGGGGAGGGACTAGCGGCCTACGAGCAGTACTTC. Its protein is CSVGEGLAAYEQYF.

This clone was observed a few times. This chain joins TRBV6-5 and TRBJ1-2; D is undetermined. Trimming left V 5 bases short and J 5 bases short, with 6 bases between. The germline V gene encodes CDR1 MNHEY and CDR2 SVGAGI. The CDR3 totals 11 residues. The CDR3 loop reads CASSPLYGYTF. The CDR3 region has the DNA TGTGCCAGCAGTCCCTTATATGGCTACACCTTC.